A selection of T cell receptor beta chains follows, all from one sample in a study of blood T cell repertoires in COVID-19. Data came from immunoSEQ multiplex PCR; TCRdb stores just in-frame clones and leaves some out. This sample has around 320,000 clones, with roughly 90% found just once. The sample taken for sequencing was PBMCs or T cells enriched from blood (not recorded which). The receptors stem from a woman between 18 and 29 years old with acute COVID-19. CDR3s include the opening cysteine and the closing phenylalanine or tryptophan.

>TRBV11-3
CASSFTRDTEAFF
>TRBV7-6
CASSPDRDQPQHF
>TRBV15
CATSRVNRQETQYF
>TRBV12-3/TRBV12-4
CASSLKREGEAFF
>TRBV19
CASSGTGAMNTEAFF
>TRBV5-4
CASSPGLAGLWYF
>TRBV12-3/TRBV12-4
CASSLADTEAFF
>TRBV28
CASSLLVADYEQYF
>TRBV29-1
CSVGQGSHEQFF
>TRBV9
CASSGQGNEQFF
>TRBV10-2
CASSWDRGVSGYTF
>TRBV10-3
CAVIAGGYTDTQYF
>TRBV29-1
CSVHTGVNTEAFF
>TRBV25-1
CASSDPGTVDGYTF
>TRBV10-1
CASSGVGGYAFF
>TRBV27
CASSLRHGGSPLHF
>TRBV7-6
CASSLATSDNEQYF
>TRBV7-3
CASSSLGDEQFF
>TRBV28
CASERDYPYEQYF
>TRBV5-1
CASSLVPGTGADTQYF
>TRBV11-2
CASSSLFEGGGNEQFF
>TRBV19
CASSIGSNEQYF
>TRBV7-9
CASSPGLFSYEQYF
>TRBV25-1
CASSDRDRGTSGYTF
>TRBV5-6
CASSLEQAGSYGYTF
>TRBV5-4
CASSFRTGADTQYF
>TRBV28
CASSWALDRGYGYTF
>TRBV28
CASSLGARGRSETQYF
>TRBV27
CASSLRYRRGTYNSPLHF
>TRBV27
CASRPTGTTSYEQYF
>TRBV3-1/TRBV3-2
CASSQEDRPRGYTF
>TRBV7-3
CASSPGDRVTEAFF
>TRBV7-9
CASRAKGTSIFHEQFF
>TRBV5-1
CASSHSASAYEQYF
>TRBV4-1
CASSQPTQGGSTEAFF
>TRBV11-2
CASSLVSSMEPYRPQHF
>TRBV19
CASSGRGQGYTF
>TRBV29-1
CSVVRGTGELFF
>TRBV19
CASSETTGGNSPLHF
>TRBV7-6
CASSFLGGNTEAFF